This T cell receptor (beta chain) was identified in a study of T cells after posttransplantation cyclophosphamide. Study observations and caveats: Recipient CMV seropositivity and CMV reactivation strongly tracked TRB clonality. Blood and skin or GI T cell repertoires showed limited TRB overlap.

Per germline, CDR1 SQVTM and CDR2 ANQGSEA. CDR3 length: 12 residues. The V gene end was trimmed by 4 bases and the J gene end by 16 bases; junction bases not matched to a gene: 9. Only in-frame clones appear in the TCRdb table, and some are missing; sequencing was by immunoSEQ multiplex PCR. The sample contains tens of thousands of clones, none of them singletons. This clone was counted only a few times. Its antigen is as yet unknown. This TCR was sampled from a woman in her sixties in good health, CMV-negative, and a related stem cell transplant donor. The sequenced material came from PBMCs. The J gene is TRBJ2-1, the V gene TRBV29-1; 11 nucleotides agree with TRBD2. CDR3 bases: TGCAGCGTTGTAGGTACTAGCGGGAGTTATTTCTTC. It specifies CSVVGTSGSYFF.